The 8 T cell receptor beta chains listed next were all sequenced from one sample in a study of blood T cell repertoires in COVID-19. Generated by immunoSEQ multiplex PCR, the TCRdb table keeps only in-frame clones and is missing some. The sample comprises under 350,000 clones, roughly 80% of which are singletons, and over 9% rests with the top ten. The sequenced material came from peripheral blood. These receptors were taken from a woman aged 50 to 60 who had recovered from COVID-19.

A few counts support this clone. V and J are TRBV9 and TRBJ2-1, with D perhaps matching TRBD1 (6 bases). Trimming removed 6 bases from V and 7 bases from J, with 14 bases in between. Germline V gene sequence: CDR1 SGDLS, CDR2 YYNGEE. The CDR3 is 13 residues long. CDR3 sequence: CASTPPQGNEQFF. CDR3 nucleotides: TGTGCCAGCACCCCGCCCCAGGGGAATGAGCAGTTCTTC.

The sample holds one count of this clone. The chain couples TRBV11-2 to TRBJ2-5; the match to TRBD1 covers 7 bases. The CDR3 totals 14 residues. J lost 5 bases, V lost 2 bases, and 5 bases had no gene match. Germline V gives CDR1 SGHAT, CDR2 FQNNGV. The CDR3 DNA follows: TGTGCCAGCAGCTTACAAGGGGGCCCGGAGACCCAGTACTTC. This sequence encodes CASSLQGGPETQYF.

The chain is built from TRBV10-3 and TRBJ2-2, with TRBD2 identical over 7 bases. The CDR3 contains 15 residues. The J segment lost 4 bases and the V segment lost 6 bases, leaving 8 bases of the junction unmatched. CDR1 and CDR2 from the germline V gene are ENHRY and SYGVKD. The CDR3 region is CAISPRDYGTGELFF. CDR3 nucleotides: TGTGCCATCAGCCCCCGGGACTATGGCACCGGGGAGCTGTTTTTT.

CDR3 coding DNA: TGTGCCAGCAGCACTCGTGGACAGGGGACTTCACCCCTCCACTTT. It is translated as CASSTRGQGTSPLHF. This chain joins TRBV28 and TRBJ1-6, with 9 nucleotides matching TRBD1. Germline-derived CDR1 and CDR2 are MDHEN and SYDVKM. The CDR3 length is 15 residues. Losses at the gene ends were 6 bases for V and 9 bases for J; bases not matched to a gene: 9.

DNA for the CDR3: TGCGCCAGCAGCTCCGGGACTAGCGCTATTCAGTACTTC. This translates into CASSSGTSAIQYF. V and J are TRBV5-1 and TRBJ2-7, with 10 positions matching TRBD2. The CDR3 loop spans 13 amino acids. Germline CDR1 and CDR2: SGHRS and YFSETQ. The V and J ends lost 3 bases and 10 bases, in that order; junction bases with no gene match: 7.

The rearrangement links TRBV7-9 to TRBJ1-3; 10 bases map to TRBD1. The CDR3 is 15 amino acids. Per the germline V gene, CDR1 is SEHNR and CDR2 is FQNEAQ (reference sequence). J lost 4 bases, V lost 2 bases, and 2 bases had no gene match. The CDR3, as DNA: TGTGCCAGCAGCTTAACGGGACAGGGGGGAAACACCATATATTTT. Translating it yields CASSLTGQGGNTIYF. The complete variable domain, with remaining parts taken from reference TRBV7-9 and TRBJ1-3, reads DTGVSQNPRHKITKRGQNVTFRCDPISEHNRLYWYRQTLGQGPEFLTYFQNEAQLEKSRLLSDRFSAERPKGSFSTLEIQRTEQGDSAMYLCASSLTGQGGNTIYFGEGSWLTVV.

The chain joins TRBV11-2 to TRBJ1-2; D remains unclear. The CDR3 length is 13 residues. The germline V gene has CDR1 SGHAT and CDR2 FQNNGV. Trimming took off 4 bases at V and 1 base at J, with 7 bases between the two ends. The CDR3 region is CASSYDYNYGYTF. CDR3 coding DNA: TGTGCCAGCAGCTACGACTATAACTATGGCTACACCTTC.

The genes are TRBV30 and TRBJ1-1; weak D call: TRBD1 (6 bases). The CDR3 totals 15 residues. The V end lost 2 bases, the J end lost 4 bases, and 17 bases lay between the germline ends. Germline CDR1 GTSNPN, CDR2 SVGIG (reference sequence). This CDR3 is CAWSFQQGWVTEAFF. The CDR3 nucleotides read TGTGCCTGGAGTTTCCAACAGGGATGGGTCACTGAAGCTTTCTTT. Supplemented by reference TRBV30 and TRBJ1-1, the full variable domain reads SQTIHQWPATLVQPVGSPLSLECTVEGTSNPNLYWYRQAAGRGLQLLFYSVGIGQISSEVPQNLSASRPQDRQFILSSKKLLLSDSGFYLCAWSFQQGWVTEAFFGQGTRLTVV.